Presented here are 20 T cell receptor beta chains from one specimen sequenced in a study of blood T cell repertoires in COVID-19. Profiling relied on immunoSEQ multiplex PCR, and the TCRdb table lists in-frame clones only, not all of them. This table holds roughly 280,000 clones, roughly 86% found once. Sequencing was carried out using peripheral blood. The source of these receptors is a man aged 35 to 55 with active or convalescent COVID-19.

The chain joins TRBV7-9 to TRBJ2-7; TRBD2 is a possible D gene (5 bases). The CDR3 runs 13 residues. The germline V gene has CDR1 SEHNR and CDR2 FQNEAQ (reference sequence). Between the trimmed V and J ends, which lost 4 bases and 4 bases, there was a span of 11 bases. The CDR3 here is CASSSEGPYEQYF. The CDR3 region has the DNA TGTGCCAGCAGCTCCGAGGGTCCATACGAGCAGTACTTC.

CDR3 in amino acids: CASSERRNRELFF. The CDR3 DNA reads as TGTGCCAGCAGTGAAAGGAGGAATAGGGAGCTGTTTTTT. The V and J genes are TRBV2 and TRBJ2-2; D is possibly TRBD2 (5 bases). The CDR3 is made up of 13 amino acids. V was pared by 2 bases and J by 9 bases, with 10 bases between. Germline V gene sequence: CDR1 SNHLY, CDR2 FYNNEI.

The chain couples TRBV15 to TRBJ1-2, with 7 bases aligning to TRBD1. Losses at the gene ends were 6 bases for V and 2 bases for J; bases not matched to a gene: 3. Germline lookup yields CDR1 LNHNV and CDR2 YYDKDF (reference sequence). CDR3 length: 13 amino acids. DNA for the CDR3: TGTGCCACCAGTATGGGACAGAACTATGGCTACACCTTC. It yields the protein CATSMGQNYGYTF.

DNA of the CDR3: TGTGCCAGCAGTGACAAGGGGCAATCCTACAATGAGCAGTTCTTC. It encodes CASSDKGQSYNEQFF. This rearrangement joins TRBV2 to TRBJ2-1; D might be TRBD1 (5 bases). Germline assignment: CDR1 SNHLY and CDR2 FYNNEI. Trimming removed 3 bases from V and 1 base from J, with 10 bases in between. The CDR3 totals 15 residues.

The table lists this clone with a few counts. The V gene is TRBV27, the J gene TRBJ1-1; a possible D gene is TRBD1 (5 bases). The CDR3 spans 14 residues. With 5 bases removed from V and 1 base from J, the gap between germline ends came to 11 bases. Germline assignment: CDR1 MNHEY and CDR2 SMNVEV (reference sequence). Here the CDR3 DNA reads TGTGCCAGCAGTCCACTTAGGGGGAACACTGAAGCTTTCTTT. Amino acids: CASSPLRGNTEAFF.

This chain connects TRBV5-4 to TRBJ2-2, with TRBD2 matching over 8 bases. Germline V gene data show CDR1 as SGHNT and CDR2 as YYREEE (reference sequence). The CDR3 runs to 14 residues. V shed 7 bases, J shed 6 bases, and the junction held 8 bases outside the gene matches. The CDR3 spells CASGAGGLAGELFF. Here the CDR3 DNA reads TGTGCCAGCGGGGCGGGAGGACTAGCCGGGGAGCTGTTTTTT.

The chain employs TRBV28 and TRBJ1-2; TRBD1 agrees at 7 bases. V was clipped by 6 bases and J by 4 bases; unmatched bases: 8. This CDR3 is built from 14 residues. CDR1 and CDR2 from the germline V gene are MDHEN and SYDVKM. The CDR3 region has the DNA TGTGCCAGCAGGAGTCAGGGGGGATTCTATGGCTACACCTTC. Encoded protein: CASRSQGGFYGYTF.

The rearrangement joins TRBV18 to TRBJ2-3; 7 bases are shared with TRBD2. Unmatched junction bases numbered 7, after V lost 3 bases and J lost 4 bases. The CDR3 consists of 15 residues. CDR1 is KGHSH and CDR2 is LQKENI in the germline V gene. The CDR3 DNA follows: TGTGCCAGCTCACCGGCTAGCGGACCTTCAGATACGCAGTATTTT. It translates to CASSPASGPSDTQYF.

This chain connects TRBV5-1 to TRBJ2-5; D gene ambiguous. In germline, CDR1 is SGHRS, CDR2 YFSETQ. Trimming removed 1 base from V and 1 base from J, with 8 bases in between. The CDR3 runs to 14 residues. CDR3 nucleotide sequence: TGCGCCAGCAGCTTGTCCAGGATCCAAGAGACCCAGTACTTC. This sequence encodes CASSLSRIQETQYF. The variable domain in full, completed from reference TRBV5-1 and TRBJ2-5, reads KAGVTQTPRYLIKTRGQQVTLSCSPISGHRSVSWYQQTPGQGLQFLFEYFSETQRNKGNFPGRFSGRQFSNSRSEMNVSTLELGDSALYLCASSLSRIQETQYFGPGTRLLVL.

V is TRBV5-1 and J is TRBJ2-7; D is possibly TRBD1 (5 bases). The germline CDR1 and CDR2 sequences are SGHRS and YFSETQ. Trimming took 1 base from V and 5 from J, leaving 13 bases between them. The CDR3 loop spans 14 amino acids. CDR3 amino acids: CASSLPGISHEQYF. CDR3 bases: TGCGCCAGCAGCTTGCCAGGGATTTCCCACGAGCAGTACTTC.

The genes are TRBV13 and TRBJ2-7; D is unclear. V shed 5 bases and J shed 2 bases, with 13 bases lying between them. This CDR3 region has 14 residues. Germline V gene sequence: CDR1 PRHDT, CDR2 FYEKMQ (reference sequence). As DNA, the CDR3 is TGTGCCAGCAGCCCCCCCGAGCGACCCTACGAGCAGTACTTC. This translates into CASSPPERPYEQYF.

This clone appeared a single time. V and J are TRBV5-4 and TRBJ2-7, with 8 bases that match TRBD1. The junction had 6 bases not matched to a gene; V was cut back by 4 bases and J by 6 bases. This CDR3 region has 13 residues. Per germline, CDR1 SGHNT and CDR2 YYREEE (reference sequence). The CDR3 is CASSLGQGGEQYF. The CDR3 nucleotides are TGTGCCAGCAGCCTTGGACAGGGCGGCGAGCAGTACTTC.

In DNA form, the CDR3 reads TGTGCCAGCAGCCCTCAGCGGGAGGGCCCATACGAGCAGTACTTC. Its translation: CASSPQREGPYEQYF. The chain has TRBV13 and TRBJ2-7, with 10 bases matching TRBD2. The CDR3 is 15 residues long. The germline gives CDR1 PRHDT, CDR2 FYEKMQ (reference sequence). V shed 5 bases and J 4 bases; nucleotides not matched to a gene: 8.

This clone was counted a few times. J is TRBJ1-3 and V is TRBV28; no firm D call. Germline CDR1 MDHEN, CDR2 SYDVKM. Trimming shortened V by 7 bases and J by 0 bases, and 16 bases separated the two germline ends. The CDR3 loop spans 16 amino acids. The CDR3: CASTEGGLLSGNTIYF. The DNA of the CDR3 is TGTGCCAGCACGGAGGGAGGCCTTCTCTCTGGAAACACCATATATTTT. Variable domain in full (rest from reference TRBV28 and TRBJ1-3): DVKVTQSSRYLVKRTGEKVFLECVQDMDHENMFWYRQDPGLGLRLIYFSYDVKMKEKGDIPEGYSVSREKKERFSLILESASTNQTSMYLCASTEGGLLSGNTIYFGEGSWLTVV.

The J gene is TRBJ2-4, the V gene TRBV5-5; possibly TRBD1 for D (7 bases). Germline V lookup: CDR1 SGHKS, CDR2 YYEKEE (reference sequence). The CDR3 consists of 14 residues. V was cut by 0 bases and J by 7 bases, with 11 bases left in between. CDR3 in DNA: TGTGCCAGCAGCTTGGAGTCAGGGGGGAACATTCAGTACTTC. Encoded protein: CASSLESGGNIQYF.

The chain uses TRBV7-6 and TRBJ2-1; maybe TRBD1 (7 bases). The CDR3 is 16 amino acids. CDR1 SGHVS and CDR2 FNYEAQ come from the germline V gene. Trimming stripped 5 bases from V and 0 bases from J, with 14 bases between. This CDR3 is CASSPGGWSSYNEQFF. DNA of the CDR3: TGTGCCAGCAGCCCAGGGGGGTGGAGCTCCTACAATGAGCAGTTCTTC.

The gene calls are TRBV27 and TRBJ2-1; 7 positions match TRBD1. CDR3 length: 17 amino acids. Trimming cost V 4 bases and J 0 bases; bases outside gene matches: 9. CDR1 and CDR2 (germline): MNHEY, SMNVEV (reference sequence). The CDR3 loop reads CASSSFRQGSSYNEQFF. DNA of the CDR3: TGTGCCAGCAGTTCTTTCCGACAGGGAAGCTCCTACAATGAGCAGTTCTTC.

The J gene is TRBJ1-2, the V gene TRBV7-9; D is possibly TRBD1 (6 bases). Per the germline V gene, CDR1 is SEHNR and CDR2 is FQNEAQ (reference sequence). The length of the CDR3 is 14 residues. With 6 bases removed from V and 4 bases from J, the gap between germline ends came to 15 bases. CDR3 in amino acids: CASRKGELGYGYTF. The CDR3 region has the DNA TGTGCCAGCAGGAAGGGGGAACTCGGCTATGGCTACACCTTC.

The gene calls are TRBV18 and TRBJ1-1, with D uncertain. From germline, CDR1 is KGHSH and CDR2 LQKENI. This CDR3 contains 13 residues. V was shortened by 4 bases and J by 5 bases, with 11 bases between the two germline ends. CDR3 amino acids: CASSLNGGTEAFF. The CDR3 coding sequence is TGTGCCAGCTCACTTAACGGCGGGACTGAAGCTTTCTTT.

As concerns this clone: The germline gene is not matched at one end of the junction; a read error may be the cause. The rearrangement joins TRBV2 to TRBJ2-1, with 14 positions matching TRBD2. The CDR3 length is 18 residues. Germline values: CDR1 SNHLY, CDR2 FYNNEI. The CDR3 DNA sequence: TGTGCCAGCAGCGAGACTAGCGGGGGGGCCAAGGGTGAAAATGAGCAATTCTTC. Translating gives CASSETSGGAKGENEQFF.